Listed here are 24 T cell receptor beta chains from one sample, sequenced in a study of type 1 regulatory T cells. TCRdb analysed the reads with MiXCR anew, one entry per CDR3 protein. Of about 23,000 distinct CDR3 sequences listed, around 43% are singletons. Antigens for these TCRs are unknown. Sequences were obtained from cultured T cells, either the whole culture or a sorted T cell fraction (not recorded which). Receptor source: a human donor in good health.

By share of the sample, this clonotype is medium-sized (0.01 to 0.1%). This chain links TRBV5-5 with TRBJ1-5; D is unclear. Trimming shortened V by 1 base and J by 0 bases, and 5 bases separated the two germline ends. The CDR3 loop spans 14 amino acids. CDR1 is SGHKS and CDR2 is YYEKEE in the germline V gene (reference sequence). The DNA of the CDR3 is TGTGCCAGCAGCTTGTTCCATAGCAATCAGCCCCAGCATTTT. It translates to CASSLFHSNQPQHF.

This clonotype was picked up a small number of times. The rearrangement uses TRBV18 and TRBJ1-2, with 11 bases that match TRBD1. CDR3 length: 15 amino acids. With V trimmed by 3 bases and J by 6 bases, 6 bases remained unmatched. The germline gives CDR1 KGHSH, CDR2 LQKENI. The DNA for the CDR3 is TGTGCCAGCTCACCGGGGACAGGGGGGCTCGATGGCTACACCTTC. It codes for CASSPGTGGLDGYTF.

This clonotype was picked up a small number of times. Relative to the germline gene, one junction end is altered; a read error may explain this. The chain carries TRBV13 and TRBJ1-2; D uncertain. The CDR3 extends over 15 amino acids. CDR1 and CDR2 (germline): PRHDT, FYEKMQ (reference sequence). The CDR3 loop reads CARSSNQLANYGYTF. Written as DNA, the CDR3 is TGTGCCAGGAGCTCTAATCAGTTAGCTAACTATGGCTACACCTTC.

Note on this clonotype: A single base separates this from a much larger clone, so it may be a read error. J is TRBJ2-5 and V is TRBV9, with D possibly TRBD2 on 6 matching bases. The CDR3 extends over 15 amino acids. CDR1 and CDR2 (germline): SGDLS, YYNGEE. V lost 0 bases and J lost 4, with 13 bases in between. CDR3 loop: CASSVGMGGAETQYF. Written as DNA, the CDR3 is TGTGCCAGCAGCGTAGGAATGGGGGGAGCAGAGACCCAGTACTTC.

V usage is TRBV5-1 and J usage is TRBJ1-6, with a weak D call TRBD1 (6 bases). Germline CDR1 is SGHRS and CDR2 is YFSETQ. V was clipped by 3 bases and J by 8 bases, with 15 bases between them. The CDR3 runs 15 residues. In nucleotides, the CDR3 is TGCGCCAGCAGCTCCCCCGGACAGACCGATTCACCCCTCCACTTT. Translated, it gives CASSSPGQTDSPLHF. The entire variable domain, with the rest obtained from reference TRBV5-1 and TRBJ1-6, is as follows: KAGVTQTPRYLIKTRGQQVTLSCSPISGHRSVSWYQQTPGQGLQFLFEYFSETQRNKGNFPGRFSGRQFSNSRSEMNVSTLELGDSALYLCASSSPGQTDSPLHFGNGTRLTVT.

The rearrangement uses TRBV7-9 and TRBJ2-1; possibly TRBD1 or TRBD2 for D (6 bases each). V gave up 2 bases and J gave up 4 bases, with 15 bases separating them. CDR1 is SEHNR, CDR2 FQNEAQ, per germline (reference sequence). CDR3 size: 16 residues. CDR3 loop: CASSLRRGVGYNEQFF. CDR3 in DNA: TGTGCCAGCAGCTTAAGAAGGGGGGTGGGTTACAATGAGCAGTTCTTC.

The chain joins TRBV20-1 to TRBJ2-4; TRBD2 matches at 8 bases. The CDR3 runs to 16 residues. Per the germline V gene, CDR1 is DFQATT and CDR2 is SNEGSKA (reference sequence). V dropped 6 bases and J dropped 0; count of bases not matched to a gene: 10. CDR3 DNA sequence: TGCAGTGCAGTAGCGGGGAGACAACTAGCCAAAAACATTCAGTACTTC. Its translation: CSAVAGRQLAKNIQYF.

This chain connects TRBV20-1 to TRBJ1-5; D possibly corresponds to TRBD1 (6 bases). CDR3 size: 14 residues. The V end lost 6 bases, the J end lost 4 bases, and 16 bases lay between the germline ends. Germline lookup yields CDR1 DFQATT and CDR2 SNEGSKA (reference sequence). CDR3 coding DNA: TGCAGTGCGTGGGAGGACAGTGGGAATCAGCCCCAGCATTTT. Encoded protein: CSAWEDSGNQPQHF.

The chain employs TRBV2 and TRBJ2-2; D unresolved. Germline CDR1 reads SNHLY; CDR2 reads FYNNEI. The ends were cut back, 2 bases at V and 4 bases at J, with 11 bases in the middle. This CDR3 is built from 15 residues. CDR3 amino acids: CASSETGPRTGELFF. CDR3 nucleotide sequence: TGTGCCAGCAGTGAAACGGGCCCGCGCACCGGGGAGCTGTTTTTT. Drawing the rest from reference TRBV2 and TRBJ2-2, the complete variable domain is EPEVTQTPSHQVTQMGQEVILRCVPISNHLYFYWYRQILGQKVEFLVSFYNNEISEKSEIFDDQFSVERPDGSNFTLKIRSTKLEDSAMYFCASSETGPRTGELFFGEGSRLTVL.

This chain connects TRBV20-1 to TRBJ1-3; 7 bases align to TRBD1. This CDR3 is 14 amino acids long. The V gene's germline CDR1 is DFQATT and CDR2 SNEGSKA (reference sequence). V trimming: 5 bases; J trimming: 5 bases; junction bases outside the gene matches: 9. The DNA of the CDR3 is TGCAGTGCTTCCGACAGGGTACACCGAAACACCATATATTTT. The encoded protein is CSASDRVHRNTIYF.

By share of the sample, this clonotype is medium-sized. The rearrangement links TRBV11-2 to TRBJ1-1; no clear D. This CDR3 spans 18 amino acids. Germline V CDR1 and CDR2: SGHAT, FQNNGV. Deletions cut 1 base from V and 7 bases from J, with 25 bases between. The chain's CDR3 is CASSLATRPSSRGGEAFF. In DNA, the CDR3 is TGTGCCAGCAGCTTAGCTACGCGACCCTCCTCACGAGGCGGTGAAGCTTTCTTT.

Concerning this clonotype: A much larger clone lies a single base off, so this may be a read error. CDR3 residues: CASSSGFGYEQYF. DNA for the CDR3: TGTGCCAGCAGTAGTGGATTCGGCTACGAGCAGTACTTC. V usage is TRBV14 and J usage is TRBJ2-7; no clear D. Germline V lookup: CDR1 SGHDN, CDR2 FVKESK. The CDR3 runs to 13 residues. Trimming shortened V by 6 bases and J by 3 bases, and 12 bases separated the two germline ends.

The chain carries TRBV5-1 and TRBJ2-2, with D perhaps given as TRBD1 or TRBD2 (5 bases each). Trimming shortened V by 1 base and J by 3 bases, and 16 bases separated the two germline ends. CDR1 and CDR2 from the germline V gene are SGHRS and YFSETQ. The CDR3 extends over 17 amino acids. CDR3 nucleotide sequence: TGCGCCAGCAGCTTGCGGCCTAAGGGGAGTGACACCGGGGAGCTGTTTTTT. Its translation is CASSLRPKGSDTGELFF. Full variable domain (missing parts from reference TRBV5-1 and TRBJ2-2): KAGVTQTPRYLIKTRGQQVTLSCSPISGHRSVSWYQQTPGQGLQFLFEYFSETQRNKGNFPGRFSGRQFSNSRSEMNVSTLELGDSALYLCASSLRPKGSDTGELFFGEGSRLTVL.

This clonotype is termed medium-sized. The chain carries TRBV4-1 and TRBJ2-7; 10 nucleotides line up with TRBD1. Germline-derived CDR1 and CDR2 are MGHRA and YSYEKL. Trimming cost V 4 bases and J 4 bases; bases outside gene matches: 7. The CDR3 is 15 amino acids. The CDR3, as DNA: TGCGCCAGCAGCCTCCCGGGACAGGGGAGATACGAGCAGTACTTC. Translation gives CASSLPGQGRYEQYF.

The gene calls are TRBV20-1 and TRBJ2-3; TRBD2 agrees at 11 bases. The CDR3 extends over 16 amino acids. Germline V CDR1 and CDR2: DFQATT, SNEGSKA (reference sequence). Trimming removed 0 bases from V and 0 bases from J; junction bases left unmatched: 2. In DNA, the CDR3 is TGCAGTGCTAGAGAACTAGCGGGGGTCAGCACAGATACGCAGTATTTT. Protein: CSARELAGVSTDTQYF.

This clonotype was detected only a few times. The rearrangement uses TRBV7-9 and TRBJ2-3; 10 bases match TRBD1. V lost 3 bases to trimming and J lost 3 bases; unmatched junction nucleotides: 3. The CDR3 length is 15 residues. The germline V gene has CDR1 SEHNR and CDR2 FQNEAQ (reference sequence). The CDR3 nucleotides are TGTGCCAGCAGCTTTGGGACAGGGGTGACAGATACGCAGTATTTT. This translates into CASSFGTGVTDTQYF.

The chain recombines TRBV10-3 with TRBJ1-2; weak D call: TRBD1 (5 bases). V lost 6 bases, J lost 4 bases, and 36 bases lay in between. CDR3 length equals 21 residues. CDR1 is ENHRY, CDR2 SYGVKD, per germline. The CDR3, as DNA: TGTGCCATCAGCCCAAACGGAAAAACCGGGACGGCTTTCGATTGGGGCTATGGCTACACCTTC. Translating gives CAISPNGKTGTAFDWGYGYTF.

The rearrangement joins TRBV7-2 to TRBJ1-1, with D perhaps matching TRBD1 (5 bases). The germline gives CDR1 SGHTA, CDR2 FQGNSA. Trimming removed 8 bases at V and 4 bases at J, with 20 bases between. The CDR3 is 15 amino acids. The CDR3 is CASPTGGGLGTEAFF. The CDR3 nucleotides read TGTGCCAGCCCCACGGGGGGAGGGTTGGGCACTGAAGCTTTCTTT.

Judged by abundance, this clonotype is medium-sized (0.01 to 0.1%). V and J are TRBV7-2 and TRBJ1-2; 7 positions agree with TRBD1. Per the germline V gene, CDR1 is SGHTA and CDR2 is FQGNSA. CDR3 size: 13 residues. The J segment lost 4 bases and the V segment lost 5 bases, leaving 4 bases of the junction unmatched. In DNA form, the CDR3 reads TGTGCCAGCAGCGTTGGACAGGTCTATGGCTACACCTTC. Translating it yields CASSVGQVYGYTF.

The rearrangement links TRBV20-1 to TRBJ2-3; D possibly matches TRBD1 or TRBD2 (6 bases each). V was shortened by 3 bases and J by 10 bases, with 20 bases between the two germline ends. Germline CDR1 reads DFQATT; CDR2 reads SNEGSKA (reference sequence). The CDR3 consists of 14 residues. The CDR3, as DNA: TGCAGTGCTAGTCCCGGGGGCTCCTTCCCGGCGCAGTATTTT. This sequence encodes CSASPGGSFPAQYF.

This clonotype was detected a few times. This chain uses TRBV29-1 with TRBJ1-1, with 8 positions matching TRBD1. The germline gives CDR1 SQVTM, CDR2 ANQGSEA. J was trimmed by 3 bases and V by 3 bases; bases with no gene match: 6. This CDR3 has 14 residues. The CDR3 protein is CSVENRGRDTEAFF. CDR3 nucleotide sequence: TGCAGCGTTGAGAACAGGGGGAGGGACACTGAAGCTTTCTTT.

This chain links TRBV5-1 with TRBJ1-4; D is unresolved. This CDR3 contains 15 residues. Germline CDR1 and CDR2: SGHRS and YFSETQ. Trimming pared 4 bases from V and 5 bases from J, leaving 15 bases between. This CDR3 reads CASSLTRGTNEKLFF. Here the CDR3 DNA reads TGCGCCAGCAGCCTAACACGGGGAACAAATGAAAAACTGTTTTTT.

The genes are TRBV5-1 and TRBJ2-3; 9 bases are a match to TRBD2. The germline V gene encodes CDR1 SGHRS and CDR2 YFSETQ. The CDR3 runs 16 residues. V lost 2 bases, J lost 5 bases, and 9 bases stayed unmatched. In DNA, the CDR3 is TGCGCCAGCAGCTTATCCCATAGCGGGGGTCAAGATACGCAGTATTTT. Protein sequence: CASSLSHSGGQDTQYF.

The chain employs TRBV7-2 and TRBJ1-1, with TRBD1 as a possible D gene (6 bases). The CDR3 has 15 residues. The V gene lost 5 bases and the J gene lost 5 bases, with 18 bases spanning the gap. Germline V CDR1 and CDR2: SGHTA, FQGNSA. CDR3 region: CASSRRVGTKTEAFF. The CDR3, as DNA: TGTGCCAGCAGCAGGAGGGTCGGGACAAAAACTGAAGCTTTCTTT.